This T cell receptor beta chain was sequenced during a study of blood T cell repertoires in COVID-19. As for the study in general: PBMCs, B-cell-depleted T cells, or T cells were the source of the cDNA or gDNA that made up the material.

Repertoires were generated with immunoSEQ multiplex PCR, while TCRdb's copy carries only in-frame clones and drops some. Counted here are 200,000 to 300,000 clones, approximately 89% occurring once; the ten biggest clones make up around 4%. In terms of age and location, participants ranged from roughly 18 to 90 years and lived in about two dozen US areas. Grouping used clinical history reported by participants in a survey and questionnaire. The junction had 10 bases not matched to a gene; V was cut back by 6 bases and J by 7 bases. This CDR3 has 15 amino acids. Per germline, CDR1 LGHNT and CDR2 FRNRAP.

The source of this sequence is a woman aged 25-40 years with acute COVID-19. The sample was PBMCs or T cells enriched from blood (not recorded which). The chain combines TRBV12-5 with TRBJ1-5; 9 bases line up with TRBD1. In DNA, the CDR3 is TGTGCTAGTGGGAGGACAGGGGTCCGGGTCCAGCCCCAGCATTTT. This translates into CASGRTGVRVQPQHF.